These T cell receptor beta chains were read from a single sample in a study of T cell responses to AZD1222 COVID-19 vaccine. TCRdb's copy holds only in-frame clones and misses some; the assay was immunoSEQ multiplex PCR. The profile covers 95,000 to 110,000 clones, with about 90% appearing a single time and roughly 9% taken by the ten largest. Sequences were derived from peripheral blood, sampled 28 days after the second AZD1222 dose. These receptor sequences come from an adult who received the AZD1222 COVID-19 vaccine. Each CDR3 is given with its conserved first and last residue. The D gene is left open where the match is weak. Clone size is given for some rows only: seen once, a few or many times, or a class if the clone is expanded.

d_call j_call clone_size v_call cdr3_aa cdr3_nt
- TRBJ2-3 - TRBV7-2 CASSLAGEGSDTQYF TGTGCCAGCAGCTTGGCAGGGGAAGGTTCAGATACGCAGTATTTT
- TRBJ1-5 - TRBV7-9 CASSLGAGRGQPQHF TGTGCCAGCAGCTTAGGGGCAGGGCGAGGTCAGCCCCAGCATTTT
TRBD1 TRBJ1-2 - TRBV28 CASRPMTGGGYGYTF TGTGCCAGCAGGCCGATGACAGGGGGAGGCTATGGCTACACCTTC
- TRBJ2-3 - TRBV25-1 CASSGFSDTQYF TGTGCCAGCAGTGGGTTTTCAGATACGCAGTATTTT
TRBD1 TRBJ2-7 - TRBV5-8 CASSLRDRGPEQYF TGTGCCAGCAGCTTGCGGGACAGGGGACCCGAGCAGTACTTC
- TRBJ1-1 - TRBV29-1 CSVEEAGRNTEAFF TGCAGCGTTGAAGAGGCAGGTCGGAACACTGAAGCTTTCTTT
TRBD1 TRBJ2-7 - TRBV12-5 CASGSNAGTGLYEQYF TGTGCTAGTGGTTCTAACGCCGGGACAGGACTCTACGAGCAGTACTTC
TRBD1 TRBJ1-5 - TRBV5-5 CASSRTGDQPQHF TGTGCCAGCAGCCGGACAGGGGATCAGCCCCAGCATTTT
- TRBJ2-2 - TRBV4-3 CASKSGWNTGELFF TGCGCCAGCAAGTCGGGTTGGAACACCGGGGAGCTGTTTTTT
- TRBJ1-6 - TRBV15 CATSRVFSVRVENSPLHF TGTGCCACCAGCAGAGTCTTTTCCGTCAGGGTTGAGAATTCACCCCTCCACTTT
- TRBJ2-3 - TRBV28 CASSQPPGDTQYF TGTGCCAGCAGTCAACCCCCGGGAGATACGCAGTATTTT
- TRBJ1-5 - TRBV7-8 CASSVGRSNQPQHF TGTGCCAGCAGCGTAGGAAGGAGCAATCAGCCCCAGCATTTT
TRBD1 TRBJ1-1 - TRBV5-4 CASSDPGTGTLDIEAFF TGTGCCAGCAGCGACCCCGGGACAGGGACCTTGGATATTGAAGCTTTCTTT
TRBD1 TRBJ1-3 - TRBV7-6 CASSLARQGAKGNTIYF TGTGCCAGCAGCTTAGCGCGACAGGGGGCGAAAGGAAACACCATATATTTT
- TRBJ1-2 - TRBV18 CASSVAQGSLGYGYTF TGTGCCAGCTCCGTAGCCCAGGGGTCCCTAGGCTATGGCTACACCTTC
- TRBJ1-1 - TRBV15 CATSRDSRLEAFF TGTGCCACCAGCAGAGATTCGCGTCTTGAAGCTTTCTTT
- TRBJ1-2 - TRBV27 CASSSLGGSEGYTF TGTGCCAGCAGTTCCTTGGGAGGGTCGGAAGGCTACACCTTC
TRBD1 TRBJ1-5 once TRBV24-1 CATGQGGQPQHF TGTGCCACCGGACAGGGTGGTCAGCCCCAGCATTTT
- TRBJ1-2 once TRBV6-1 CASSQAAFGYTF TGTGCCAGCAGTCAAGCCGCCTTTGGCTACACCTTC
- TRBJ1-4 - TRBV12-5 CASGKGLTNEKLFF TGTGCTAGTGGGAAGGGGCTCACTAATGAAAAACTGTTTTTT
- TRBJ1-5 - TRBV5-5 CASSSGRLVGQPQHF TGTGCCAGCAGCTCGGGACGCCTGGTCGGGCAGCCCCAGCATTTT
- TRBJ2-1 few TRBV18 CASSPGTSSYNEQFF TGTGCCAGCTCACCCGGGACTTCCTCTTACAATGAGCAGTTCTTC
- TRBJ2-1 - TRBV3-1/TRBV3-2 CASSQDLGHLYNEQFF TGTGCCAGCAGCCAAGATTTGGGCCACCTCTACAATGAGCAGTTCTTC
TRBD1 TRBJ2-5 - TRBV29-1 CSVERGRKETQYF TGCAGCGTTGAGAGGGGGCGGAAAGAGACCCAGTACTTC
- TRBJ1-2 - TRBV19 CASSEFSYNYGYTF TGTGCCAGTAGTGAATTCAGCTATAACTATGGCTACACCTTC
- TRBJ1-2 - TRBV19 CASSITGGWVNYGYTF TGTGCCAGTAGTATAACTGGAGGTTGGGTTAACTATGGCTACACCTTC
TRBD1 TRBJ2-7 - TRBV19 CASSPGQGLGEQYF TGTGCCAGTAGTCCGGGACAGGGTCTTGGCGAGCAGTACTTC
TRBD2 TRBJ2-5 once TRBV5-1 CASSLARVGLAGSRETQYF TGCGCCAGCAGCTTGGCCCGCGTAGGACTAGCGGGGTCTCGGGAGACCCAGTACTTC
- TRBJ2-3 - TRBV5-4 CASRSRGAGDTQYF TGTGCCAGCAGGTCTAGGGGGGCGGGAGATACGCAGTATTTT
- TRBJ2-7 - TRBV3-1/TRBV3-2 CASTPGGTYEQYF TGTGCCAGCACCCCAGGCGGGACCTACGAGCAGTACTTC
- TRBJ2-7 - TRBV5-6 CASSISGGLSYEQYF TGTGCCAGCAGTATCTCCGGCGGACTCTCCTACGAGCAGTACTTC
- TRBJ1-2 - TRBV30 CAWRGEGGYGYTF TGTGCCTGGAGGGGGGAAGGCGGGTATGGCTACACCTTC
- TRBJ2-5 - TRBV7-6 CASSLELGLDLPGTQYF TGTGCCAGCAGCTTAGAATTAGGGCTGGACCTCCCAGGGACCCAGTACTTC
TRBD2 TRBJ2-1 - TRBV10-3 CAGRLAGNNEQFF TGTGCCGGAAGGCTAGCGGGGAACAATGAGCAGTTCTTC
- TRBJ1-5 - TRBV6-2/TRBV6-3 CASSYVGDNQPQHF TGTGCCAGCAGTTACGTGGGTGACAATCAGCCCCAGCATTTT
- TRBJ1-2 many TRBV2 CASSEAFTGLNYGYTF TGTGCCAGCAGTGAAGCTTTCACAGGGTTAAACTATGGCTACACCTTC
TRBD1 TRBJ1-2 few TRBV7-9 CASSSRDREYGYTF TGTGCCAGCAGCTCCCGGGACAGGGAATATGGCTACACCTTC
- TRBJ1-1 - TRBV6-5 CASRPPAGSTEAFF TGTGCCAGCAGGCCCCCTGCGGGGAGCACTGAAGCTTTCTTT
- TRBJ1-4 few TRBV4-3 CASSQRANGGSNEKLFF TGCGCCAGCAGCCAGAGGGCCAATGGGGGTTCCAATGAAAAACTGTTTTTT
TRBD1 TRBJ2-7 - TRBV10-3 CAISDPDRGGYEQYF TGTGCCATCAGTGACCCTGACAGGGGGGGATACGAGCAGTACTTC
TRBD1 TRBJ1-1 - TRBV7-9 CASSSRTGAGNTEAFF TGTGCCAGCAGTTCCCGGACAGGGGCGGGGAACACTGAAGCTTTCTTT
- TRBJ2-2 - TRBV9 CASSVAGTISNTGELFF TGTGCCAGCAGCGTGGCGGGGACCATCTCGAACACCGGGGAGCTGTTTTTT
TRBD1 TRBJ1-5 - TRBV6-6 CASRPGQGNQPQHF TGTGCCAGCAGACCTGGACAGGGCAATCAGCCCCAGCATTTT
- TRBJ2-5 - TRBV30 CAWSEGGETQYF TGTGCCTGGAGTGAGGGAGGCGAGACCCAGTACTTC
- TRBJ1-6 - TRBV10-1 CASSGPTGNSPLHF TGCGCCAGCAGCGGCCCGACAGGTAATTCACCCCTCCACTTT
TRBD1 TRBJ2-7 - TRBV2 CASSNDRVTYEQYF TGTGCCAGCAGTAACGACAGGGTTACCTACGAGCAGTACTTC
- TRBJ2-5 - TRBV13 CASSLVVGPAGQTQYF TGTGCCAGCAGCTTAGTTGTTGGTCCAGCAGGGCAGACCCAGTACTTC
TRBD2 TRBJ2-3 - TRBV9 CASSSTSGGGTDTQYF TGTGCCAGCAGCTCGACTAGCGGGGGTGGCACAGATACGCAGTATTTT
- TRBJ2-7 few TRBV30 CAWSVRGGGLSSYEQYF TGTGCCTGGAGTGTAAGGGGCGGAGGCCTTAGCTCCTACGAGCAGTACTTC
- TRBJ1-4 - TRBV4-3 CASSQEGGGIEKLFF TGCGCCAGCAGCCAAGAAGGGGGGGGCATTGAAAAACTGTTTTTT
TRBD2 TRBJ2-3 medium-sized TRBV7-9 CASTTRSGRARDTQYF TGTGCCAGCACAACTCGTAGCGGGAGGGCCCGAGATACGCAGTATTTT
- TRBJ1-5 - TRBV3-1/TRBV3-2 CASSQDLGGLQHF TGTGCCAGCAGCCAAGATCTTGGGGGCCTCCAGCATTTT
TRBD1 TRBJ1-3 once TRBV6-5 CASRIGTASGNTIYF TGTGCCAGCAGAATAGGGACAGCCTCTGGAAACACCATATATTTT
TRBD2 TRBJ2-7 - TRBV27 CASSSAGYSYEQYF TGTGCCAGCAGCTCAGCGGGGTACTCCTACGAGCAGTACTTC
TRBD2 TRBJ2-1 - TRBV7-6 CASSLEAGDSSYNEQFF TGTGCCAGCAGCTTAGAAGCGGGAGACAGCTCCTACAATGAGCAGTTCTTC
TRBD2 TRBJ2-7 - TRBV7-2 CASRIRGVGLDEQYF TGTGCCAGCCGTATACGGGGGGTCGGTCTAGACGAGCAGTACTTC
- TRBJ1-6 - TRBV11-3 CASSWGRDSPLHF TGTGCCAGCAGCTGGGGCAGGGATTCACCCCTCCACTTT
- TRBJ2-1 - TRBV7-2 CASSLRSVHNEQFF TGTGCCAGCAGCCTACGATCGGTCCACAATGAGCAGTTCTTC